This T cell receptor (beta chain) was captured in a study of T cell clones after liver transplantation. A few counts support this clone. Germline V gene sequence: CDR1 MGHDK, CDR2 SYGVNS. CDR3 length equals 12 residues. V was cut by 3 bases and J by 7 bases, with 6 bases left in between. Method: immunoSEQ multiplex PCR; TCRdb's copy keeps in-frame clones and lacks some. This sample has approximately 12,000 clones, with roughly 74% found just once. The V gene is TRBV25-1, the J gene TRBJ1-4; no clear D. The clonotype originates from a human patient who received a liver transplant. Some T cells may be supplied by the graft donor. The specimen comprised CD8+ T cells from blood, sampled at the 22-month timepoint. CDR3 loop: CASSDLSEKLFF. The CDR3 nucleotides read TGTGCCAGCAGTGATCTAAGTGAAAAACTGTTTTTT. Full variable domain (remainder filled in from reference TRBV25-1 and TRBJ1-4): EADIYQTPRYLVIGTGKKITLECSQTMGHDKMYWYQQDPGMELHLIHYSYGVNSTEKGDLSSESTVSRIRTEHFPLTLESARPSHTSQYLCASSDLSEKLFFGSGTQLSVL.